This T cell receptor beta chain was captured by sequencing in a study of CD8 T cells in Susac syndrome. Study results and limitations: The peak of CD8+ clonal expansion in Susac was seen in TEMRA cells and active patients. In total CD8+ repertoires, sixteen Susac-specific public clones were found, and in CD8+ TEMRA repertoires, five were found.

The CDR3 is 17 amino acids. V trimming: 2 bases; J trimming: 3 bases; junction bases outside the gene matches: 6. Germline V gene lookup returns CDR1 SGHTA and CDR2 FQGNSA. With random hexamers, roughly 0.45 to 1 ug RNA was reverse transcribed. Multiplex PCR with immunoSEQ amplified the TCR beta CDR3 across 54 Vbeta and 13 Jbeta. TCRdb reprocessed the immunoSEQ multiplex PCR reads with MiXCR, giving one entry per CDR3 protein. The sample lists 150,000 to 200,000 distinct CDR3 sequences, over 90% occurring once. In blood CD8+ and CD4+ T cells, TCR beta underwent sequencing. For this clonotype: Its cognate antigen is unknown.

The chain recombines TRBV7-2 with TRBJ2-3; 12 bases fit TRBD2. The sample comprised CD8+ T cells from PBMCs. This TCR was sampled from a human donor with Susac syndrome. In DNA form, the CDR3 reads TGTGCCAGCAGCTTACCCAGACTAGCGGGAGCGACAGATACGCAGTATTTT. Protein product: CASSLPRLAGATDTQYF.